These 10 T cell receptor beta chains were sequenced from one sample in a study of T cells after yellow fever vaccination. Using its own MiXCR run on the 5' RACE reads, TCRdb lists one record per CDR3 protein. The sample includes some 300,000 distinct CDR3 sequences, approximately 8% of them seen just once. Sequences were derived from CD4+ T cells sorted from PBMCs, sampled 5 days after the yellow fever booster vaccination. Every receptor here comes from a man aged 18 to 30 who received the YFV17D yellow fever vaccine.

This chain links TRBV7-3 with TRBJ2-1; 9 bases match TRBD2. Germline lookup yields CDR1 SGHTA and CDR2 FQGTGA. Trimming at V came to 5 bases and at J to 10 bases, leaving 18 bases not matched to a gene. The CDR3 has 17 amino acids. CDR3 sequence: CASSLRLLAGPEGEQFF. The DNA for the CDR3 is TGTGCCAGCAGCCTAAGGTTACTAGCGGGTCCCGAGGGAGAGCAGTTCTTC.

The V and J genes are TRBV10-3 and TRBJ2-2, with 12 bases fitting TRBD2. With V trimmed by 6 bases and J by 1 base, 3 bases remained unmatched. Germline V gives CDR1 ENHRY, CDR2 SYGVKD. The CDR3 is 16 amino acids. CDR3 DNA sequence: TGTGCCATCAGCTCGACTAGCGGGGGGAACACCGGGGAGCTGTTTTTT. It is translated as CAISSTSGGNTGELFF.

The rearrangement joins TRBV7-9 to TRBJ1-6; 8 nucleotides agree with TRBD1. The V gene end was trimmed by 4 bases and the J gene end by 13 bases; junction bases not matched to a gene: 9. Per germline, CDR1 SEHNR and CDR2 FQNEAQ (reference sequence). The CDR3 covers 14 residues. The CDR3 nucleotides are TGTGCCAGCAGCTCCGGACAGGGATTCTCCCCCCTCCACTTT. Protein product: CASSSGQGFSPLHF.

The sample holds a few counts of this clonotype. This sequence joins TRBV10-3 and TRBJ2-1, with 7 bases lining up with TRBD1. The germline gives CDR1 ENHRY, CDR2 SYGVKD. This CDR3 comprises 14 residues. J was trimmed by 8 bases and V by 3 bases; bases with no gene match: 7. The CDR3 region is CAISDQTGTDEQFF. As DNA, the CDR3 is TGTGCCATCAGTGACCAGACAGGGACAGATGAGCAGTTCTTC.

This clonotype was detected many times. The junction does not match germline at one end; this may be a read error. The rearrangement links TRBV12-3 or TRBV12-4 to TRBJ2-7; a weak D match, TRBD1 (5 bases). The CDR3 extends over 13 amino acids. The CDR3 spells CASSLDRSSEQYF. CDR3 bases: TGTGCCAGCAGTTTAGACAGGTCCTCCGAGCAGTACTTC.

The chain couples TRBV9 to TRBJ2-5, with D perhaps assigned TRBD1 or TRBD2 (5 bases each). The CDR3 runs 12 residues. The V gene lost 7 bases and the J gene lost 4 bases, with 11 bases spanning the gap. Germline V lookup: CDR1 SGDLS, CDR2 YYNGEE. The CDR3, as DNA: TGTGCCAGCTCGGGACGGAGAGAGACCCAGTACTTC. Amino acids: CASSGRRETQYF. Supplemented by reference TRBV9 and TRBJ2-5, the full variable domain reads DSGVTQTPKHLITATGQRVTLRCSPRSGDLSVYWYQQSLDQGLQFLIQYYNGEERAKGNILERFSAQQFPDLHSELNLSSLELGDSALYFCASSGRRETQYFGPGTRLLVL.

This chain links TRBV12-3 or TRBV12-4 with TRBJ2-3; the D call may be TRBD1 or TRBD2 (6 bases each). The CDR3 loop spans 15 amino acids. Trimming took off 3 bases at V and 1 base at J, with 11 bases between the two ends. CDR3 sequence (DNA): TGTGCCAGCAGTTTTGGGGGGCAAGGCACAGATACGCAGTATTTT. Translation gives CASSFGGQGTDTQYF.

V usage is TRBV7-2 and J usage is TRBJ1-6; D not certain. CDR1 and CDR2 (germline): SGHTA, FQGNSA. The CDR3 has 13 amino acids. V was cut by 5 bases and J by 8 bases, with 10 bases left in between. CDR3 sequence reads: CASSPDGDSPLHF. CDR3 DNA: TGTGCCAGCAGCCCGGACGGGGATTCACCCCTCCACTTT.

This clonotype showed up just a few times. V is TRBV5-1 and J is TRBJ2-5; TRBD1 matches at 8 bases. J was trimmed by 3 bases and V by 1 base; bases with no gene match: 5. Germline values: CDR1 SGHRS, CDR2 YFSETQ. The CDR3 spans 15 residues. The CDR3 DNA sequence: TGCGCCAGCAGCTTGCCTTCACAGGGGGAAGAGACCCAGTACTTC. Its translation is CASSLPSQGEETQYF.

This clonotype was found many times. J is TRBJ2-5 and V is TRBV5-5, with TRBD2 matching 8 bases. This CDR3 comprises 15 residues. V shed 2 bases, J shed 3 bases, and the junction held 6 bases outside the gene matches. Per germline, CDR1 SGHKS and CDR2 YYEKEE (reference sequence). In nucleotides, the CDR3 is TGTGCCAGCAGCTTTTCGGGTAGCGGGGAAGAGACCCAGTACTTC. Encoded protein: CASSFSGSGEETQYF.